Included here is one T cell receptor beta chain sequence, with context. The CDR3 is 15 amino acids. The germline V gene has CDR1 MGHDK and CDR2 SYGVNS. The V end lost 7 bases, the J end lost 2 bases, and 15 bases lay between the germline ends. Patients at the Seattle site were enrolled during active infection and followed longitudinally. The data stem from a study of blood T cell repertoires in COVID-19. Data came from immunoSEQ multiplex PCR; TCRdb stores just in-frame clones and leaves some out. The sample holds some 300,000 clones; about 87% are singletons and the top ten take roughly 6.1%. The rearrangement uses TRBV25-1 and TRBJ1-3, with D possibly TRBD1 on 5 matching bases. The sequence came from a woman in her 50s with COVID-19, enrolled during active disease. The sequencing input was peripheral blood. The CDR3 sequence is CASTTGGSTGNTIYF. The DNA of the CDR3 is TGTGCCAGCACCACGGGGGGGTCAACTGGAAACACCATATATTTT.